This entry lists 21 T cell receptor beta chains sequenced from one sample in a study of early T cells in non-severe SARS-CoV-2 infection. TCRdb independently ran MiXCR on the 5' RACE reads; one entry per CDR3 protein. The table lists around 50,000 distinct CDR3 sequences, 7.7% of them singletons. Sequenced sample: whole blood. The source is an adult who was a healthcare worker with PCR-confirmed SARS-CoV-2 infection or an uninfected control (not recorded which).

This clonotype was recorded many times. The CDR3 spells CANVPGNSGNTIYF. CDR3 bases: TGTGCCAACGTTCCCGGCAACTCTGGAAACACCATATATTTT. This chain links TRBV21-1 with TRBJ1-3; TRBD1, the table's D call, lacks a check against the DNA. TRBV21-1 counts as a pseudogene. This CDR3 is 14 amino acids long.

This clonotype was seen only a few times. DNA for the CDR3: TGCGCCAGCAGCCTTTATAGCGGGGGGGTCGACGGGGAGCTGTTTTTT. Amino acids: CASSLYSGGVDGELFF. The chain employs TRBV4-3 and TRBJ2-2; 11 nucleotides align to TRBD2. Germline V gene lookup returns CDR1 LGHNA and CDR2 YSLEER. The CDR3 contains 16 residues. J gave up 7 bases and V 4 bases, and 8 bases lay outside the gene matches.

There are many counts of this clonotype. For the CDR3, the DNA is TGTGCCAGCAGCCATTCCGGGCCCGGGGGTGAAGCTTTCTTT. This encodes CASSHSGPGGEAFF. V is TRBV6-2 or TRBV6-3 and J is TRBJ1-1; D might be TRBD1 (5 bases). Deletions cut 6 bases from V and 7 bases from J, with 18 bases between. The CDR3 extends over 14 amino acids. Per the germline V gene, CDR1 is MNHEY and CDR2 is SVGEGT.

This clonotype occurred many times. The CDR3 nucleotides read TGTGCCAGGGACAACGCCGGCTCCTACAATGAGCAGTTCTTC. Translating gives CARDNAGSYNEQFF. The rearrangement links TRBV2 to TRBJ2-1; weak D call: TRBD1 (5 bases). The germline gives CDR1 SNHLY, CDR2 FYNNEI. The CDR3 totals 14 residues. V was cut by 9 bases and J by 0 bases, with 12 bases left in between. The variable domain in full, with the rest retrieved from reference TRBV2 and TRBJ2-1, is EPEVTQTPSHQVTQMGQEVILRCVPISNHLYFYWYRQILGQKVEFLVSFYNNEISEKSEIFDDQFSVERPDGSNFTLKIRSTKLEDSAMYFCARDNAGSYNEQFFGPGTRLTVL.

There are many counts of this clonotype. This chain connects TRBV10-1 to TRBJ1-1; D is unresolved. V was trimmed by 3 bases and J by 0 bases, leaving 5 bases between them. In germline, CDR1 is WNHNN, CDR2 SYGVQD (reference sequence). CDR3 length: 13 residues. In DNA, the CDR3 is TGCGCCAGCAGTGACCAGATGAACACTGAAGCTTTCTTT. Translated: CASSDQMNTEAFF.

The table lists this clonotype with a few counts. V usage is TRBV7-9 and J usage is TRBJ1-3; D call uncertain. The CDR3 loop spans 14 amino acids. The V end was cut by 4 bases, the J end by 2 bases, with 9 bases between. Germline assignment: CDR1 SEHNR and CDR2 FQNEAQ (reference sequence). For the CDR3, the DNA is TGTGCCAGCAGCTCCATGGAAACTGGAAACACCATATATTTT. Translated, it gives CASSSMETGNTIYF.

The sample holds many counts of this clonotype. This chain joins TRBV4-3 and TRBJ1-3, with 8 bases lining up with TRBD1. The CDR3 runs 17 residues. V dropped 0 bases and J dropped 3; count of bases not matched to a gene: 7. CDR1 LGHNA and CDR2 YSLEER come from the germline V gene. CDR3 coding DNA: TGCGCCAGCAGCCAAGAAACAGGGGGGTTACATGGAAACACCATATATTTT. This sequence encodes CASSQETGGLHGNTIYF.

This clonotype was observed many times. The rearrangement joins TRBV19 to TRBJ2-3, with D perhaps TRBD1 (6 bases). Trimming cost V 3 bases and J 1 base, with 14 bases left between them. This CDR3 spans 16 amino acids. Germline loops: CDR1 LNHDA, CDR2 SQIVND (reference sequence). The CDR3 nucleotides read TGTGCCAGTAGTATGCTTGGGACACCCGGCACAGATACGCAGTATTTT. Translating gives CASSMLGTPGTDTQYF.

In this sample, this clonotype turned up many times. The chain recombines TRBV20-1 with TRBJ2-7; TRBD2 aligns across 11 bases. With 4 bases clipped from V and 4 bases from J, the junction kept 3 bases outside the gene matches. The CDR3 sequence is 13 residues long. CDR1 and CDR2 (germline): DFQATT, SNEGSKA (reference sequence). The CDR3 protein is CSATGTSGYEQYF. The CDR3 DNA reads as TGCAGTGCTACCGGGACTAGCGGTTACGAGCAGTACTTC.

The CDR3 DNA reads as TGTGCCAGCAGTTCGGAGGGACCGATGAGTGGCTACACCTTC. This gives the protein CASSSEGPMSGYTF. V usage is TRBV2 and J usage is TRBJ1-2, with a weak D call TRBD1 (5 bases). This CDR3 is built from 14 residues. The V and J ends lost 5 bases and 7 bases respectively, with 17 bases between them. Germline CDR1 reads SNHLY; CDR2 reads FYNNEI.

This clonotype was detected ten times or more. Written as DNA, the CDR3 is TGTGCCAGCTCACGATCGGGGTCTTCCTACAATGAGCAGTTCTTC. Protein: CASSRSGSSYNEQFF. This chain links TRBV18 with TRBJ2-1; a possible D gene is TRBD2 (5 bases). Trimming took off 4 bases at V and 1 base at J, with 11 bases between the two ends. CDR3 size: 15 residues. From germline, CDR1 is KGHSH and CDR2 LQKENI.

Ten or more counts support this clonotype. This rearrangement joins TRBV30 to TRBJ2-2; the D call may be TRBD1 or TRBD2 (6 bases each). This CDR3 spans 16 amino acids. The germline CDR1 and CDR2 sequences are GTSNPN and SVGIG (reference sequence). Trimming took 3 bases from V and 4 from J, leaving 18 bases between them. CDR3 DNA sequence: TGTGCCTGGAGCCACTTTTCGGGGGCAGCCACCGGGGAGCTGTTTTTT. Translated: CAWSHFSGAATGELFF.

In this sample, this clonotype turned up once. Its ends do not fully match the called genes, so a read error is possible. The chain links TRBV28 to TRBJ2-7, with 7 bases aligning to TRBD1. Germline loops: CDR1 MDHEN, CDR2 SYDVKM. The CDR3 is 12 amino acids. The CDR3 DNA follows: TGTGCCAGCAGTTTAGCGACAGGGCCACCACGTTTC. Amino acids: CASSLATGPPRF.

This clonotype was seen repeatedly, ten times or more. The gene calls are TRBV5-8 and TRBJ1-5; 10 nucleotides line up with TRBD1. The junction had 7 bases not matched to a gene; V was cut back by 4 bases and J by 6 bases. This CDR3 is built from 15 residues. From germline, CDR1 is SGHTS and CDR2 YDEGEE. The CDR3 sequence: CASSPGQGKSQPQHF. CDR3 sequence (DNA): TGTGCCAGCAGCCCGGGACAGGGGAAGAGTCAGCCCCAGCATTTT.

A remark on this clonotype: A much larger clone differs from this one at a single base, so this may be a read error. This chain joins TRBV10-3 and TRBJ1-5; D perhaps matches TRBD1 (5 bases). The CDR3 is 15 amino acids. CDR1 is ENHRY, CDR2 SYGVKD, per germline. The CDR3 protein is CVTGAAQYSNQPQHF. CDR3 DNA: TGTGTCACTGGGGCCGCCCAATATAGCAATCAGCCCCAGCATTTT.

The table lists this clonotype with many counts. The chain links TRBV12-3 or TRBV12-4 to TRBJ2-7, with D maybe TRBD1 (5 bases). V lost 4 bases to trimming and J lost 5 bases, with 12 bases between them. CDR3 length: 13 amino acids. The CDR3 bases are TGTGCCAGCAGTTGGGGCCCGAATCACGAGCAGTACTTC. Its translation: CASSWGPNHEQYF.

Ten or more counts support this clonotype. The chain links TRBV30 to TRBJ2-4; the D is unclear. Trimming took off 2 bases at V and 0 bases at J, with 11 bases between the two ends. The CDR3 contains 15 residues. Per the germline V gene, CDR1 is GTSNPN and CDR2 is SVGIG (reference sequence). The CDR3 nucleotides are TGTGCCTGGAGTCCGACTCTCCTAGCCAAAAACATTCAGTACTTC. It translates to CAWSPTLLAKNIQYF.

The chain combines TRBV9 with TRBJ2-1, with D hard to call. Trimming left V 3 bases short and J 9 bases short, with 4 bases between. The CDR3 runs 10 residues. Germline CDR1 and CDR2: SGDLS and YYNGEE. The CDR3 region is CASSGSEQFF. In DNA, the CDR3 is TGTGCCAGCAGCGGCAGTGAGCAGTTCTTC.

The CDR3, as DNA: TGCAGCGTACTTAGAGGGAGCTACGAGCAGTACTTC. Residues: CSVLRGSYEQYF. The chain recombines TRBV29-1 with TRBJ2-7; weak D call: TRBD2 (5 bases). Trimming cost V 6 bases and J 3 bases, with 12 bases left between them. The CDR3 consists of 12 residues. CDR1 is SQVTM and CDR2 is ANQGSEA in the germline V gene.

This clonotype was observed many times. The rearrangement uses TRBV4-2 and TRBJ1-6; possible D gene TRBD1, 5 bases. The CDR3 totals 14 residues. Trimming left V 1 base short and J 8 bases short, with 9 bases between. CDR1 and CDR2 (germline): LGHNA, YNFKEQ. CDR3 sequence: CASSQGTSDSPLHF. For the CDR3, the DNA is TGTGCCAGCAGCCAAGGGACATCGGATTCACCCCTCCACTTT.

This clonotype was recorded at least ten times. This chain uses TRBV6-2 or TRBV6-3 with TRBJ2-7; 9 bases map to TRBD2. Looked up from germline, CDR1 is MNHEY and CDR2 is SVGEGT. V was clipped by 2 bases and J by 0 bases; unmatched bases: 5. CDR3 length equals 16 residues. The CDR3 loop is CASSYILAGTSYEQYF. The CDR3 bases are TGTGCCAGCAGTTACATTCTAGCGGGGACCTCCTACGAGCAGTACTTC.